These 5 T cell receptor beta chains were all obtained from the same sample, sequenced in a study of cytomegalovirus exposure and HLA in healthy donors. Only in-frame clones appear in the TCRdb table, and some are missing; sequencing was by immunoSEQ multiplex PCR. Here the sample spans tens of thousands of clones, roughly 93% being singletons. The sequenced sample consisted of PBMCs. These TCRs come from a woman under 40 in good health and CMV-seronegative.

This rearrangement joins TRBV19 to TRBJ1-4, with D unclear. Germline CDR1 is LNHDA and CDR2 is SQIVND (reference sequence). V was pared by 5 bases and J by 0 bases, with 10 bases between. The CDR3 length is 15 residues. CDR3 sequence (DNA): TGTGCCAGTAGTCCAAGAGAAGCAACTAATGAAAAACTGTTTTTT. This gives the protein CASSPREATNEKLFF. Complete variable domain (other parts from reference TRBV19 and TRBJ1-4): DGGITQSPKYLFRKEGQNVTLSCEQNLNHDAMYWYRQDPGQGLRLIYYSQIVNDFQKGDIAEGYSVSREKKESFPLTVTSAQKNPTAFYLCASSPREATNEKLFFGSGTQLSVL.

This chain uses TRBV6-5 with TRBJ2-7; no clear D gene. Germline-derived CDR1 and CDR2 are MNHEY and SVGAGI. This CDR3 is built from 12 residues. V lost 5 bases and J 5 bases, leaving 10 bases between the germline ends. Written as DNA, the CDR3 is TGTGCCAGCAGTACAAAAACCCACGAGCAGTACTTC. Encoded protein: CASSTKTHEQYF.

The V gene is TRBV27, the J gene TRBJ1-6; D remains ambiguous. The V end was cut by 2 bases, the J end by 6 bases, with 11 bases between. CDR3 size: 15 residues. CDR1 is MNHEY and CDR2 is SMNVEV in the germline V gene (reference sequence). CDR3 DNA sequence: TGTGCCAGCAGTTTAGCGTCGCTACCTAATTCACCCCTCCACTTT. Residues: CASSLASLPNSPLHF.

The genes are TRBV11-3 and TRBJ2-3; maybe TRBD1 (6 bases). CDR1 is SGHNT and CDR2 is YENEEA in the germline V gene. V shed 5 bases and J shed 4 bases, with 13 bases lying between them. The CDR3 runs to 14 residues. The CDR3 DNA sequence: TGTGCCAGCAGCCCGGACAGCTCCGCAGATACGCAGTATTTT. This gives the protein CASSPDSSADTQYF.

The gene calls are TRBV18 and TRBJ1-4, with 9 nucleotides matching TRBD1. The germline V gene has CDR1 KGHSH and CDR2 LQKENI. There are 15 residues in the CDR3. V lost 4 bases to trimming and J lost 5 bases; unmatched junction nucleotides: 5. CDR3 protein: CASSRSTGGNEKLFF. The DNA for the CDR3 is TGTGCCAGCTCACGCTCGACAGGGGGAAATGAAAAACTGTTTTTT.